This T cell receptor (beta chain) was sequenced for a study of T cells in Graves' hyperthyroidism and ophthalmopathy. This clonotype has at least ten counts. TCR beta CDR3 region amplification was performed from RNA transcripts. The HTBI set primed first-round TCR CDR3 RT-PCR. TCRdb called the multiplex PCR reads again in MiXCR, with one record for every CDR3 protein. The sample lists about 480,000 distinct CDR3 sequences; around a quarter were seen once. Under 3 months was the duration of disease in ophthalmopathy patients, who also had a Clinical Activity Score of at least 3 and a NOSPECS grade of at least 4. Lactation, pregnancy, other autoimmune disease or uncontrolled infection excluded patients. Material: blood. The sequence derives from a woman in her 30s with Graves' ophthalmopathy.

CDR3 in amino acids: CASSQQVRETQYF. CDR3 DNA sequence: TGTGCCAGCAGCCAACAGGTTCGGGAGACCCAGTACTTC. The rearrangement links TRBV6-2 or TRBV6-3 to TRBJ2-5, with D possibly TRBD1 on 5 matching bases. Looked up from germline, CDR1 is MNHEY and CDR2 is SVGEGT. V was cut by 6 bases and J by 5 bases, with 13 bases left in between. The CDR3 runs 13 residues.